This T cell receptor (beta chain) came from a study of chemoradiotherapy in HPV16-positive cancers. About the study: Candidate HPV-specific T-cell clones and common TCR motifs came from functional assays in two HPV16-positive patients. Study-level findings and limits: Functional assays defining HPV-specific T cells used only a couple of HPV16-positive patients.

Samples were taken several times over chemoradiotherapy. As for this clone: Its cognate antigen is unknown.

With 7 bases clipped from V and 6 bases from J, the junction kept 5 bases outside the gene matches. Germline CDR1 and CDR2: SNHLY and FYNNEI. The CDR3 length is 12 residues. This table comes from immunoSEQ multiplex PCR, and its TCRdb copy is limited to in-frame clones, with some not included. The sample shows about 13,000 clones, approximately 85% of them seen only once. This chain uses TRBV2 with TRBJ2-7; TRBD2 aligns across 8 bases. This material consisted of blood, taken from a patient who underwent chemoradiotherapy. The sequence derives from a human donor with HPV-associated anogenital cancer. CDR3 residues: CASNLRGGEQYF. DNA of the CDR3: TGTGCCAGCAACCTCCGGGGGGGCGAGCAGTACTTC.